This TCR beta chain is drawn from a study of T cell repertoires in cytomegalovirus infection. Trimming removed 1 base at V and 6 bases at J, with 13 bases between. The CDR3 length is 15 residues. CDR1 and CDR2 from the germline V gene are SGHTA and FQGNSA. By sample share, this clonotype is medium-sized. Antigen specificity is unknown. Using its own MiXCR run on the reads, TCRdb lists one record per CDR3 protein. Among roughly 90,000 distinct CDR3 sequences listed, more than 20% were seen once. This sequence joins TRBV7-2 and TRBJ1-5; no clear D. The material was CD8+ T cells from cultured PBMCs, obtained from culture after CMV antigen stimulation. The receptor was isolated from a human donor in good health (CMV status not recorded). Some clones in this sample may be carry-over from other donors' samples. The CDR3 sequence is CASSLDISSVQPQHF. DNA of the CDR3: TGTGCCAGCAGCTTAGACATTAGTAGTGTTCAGCCCCAGCATTTT.